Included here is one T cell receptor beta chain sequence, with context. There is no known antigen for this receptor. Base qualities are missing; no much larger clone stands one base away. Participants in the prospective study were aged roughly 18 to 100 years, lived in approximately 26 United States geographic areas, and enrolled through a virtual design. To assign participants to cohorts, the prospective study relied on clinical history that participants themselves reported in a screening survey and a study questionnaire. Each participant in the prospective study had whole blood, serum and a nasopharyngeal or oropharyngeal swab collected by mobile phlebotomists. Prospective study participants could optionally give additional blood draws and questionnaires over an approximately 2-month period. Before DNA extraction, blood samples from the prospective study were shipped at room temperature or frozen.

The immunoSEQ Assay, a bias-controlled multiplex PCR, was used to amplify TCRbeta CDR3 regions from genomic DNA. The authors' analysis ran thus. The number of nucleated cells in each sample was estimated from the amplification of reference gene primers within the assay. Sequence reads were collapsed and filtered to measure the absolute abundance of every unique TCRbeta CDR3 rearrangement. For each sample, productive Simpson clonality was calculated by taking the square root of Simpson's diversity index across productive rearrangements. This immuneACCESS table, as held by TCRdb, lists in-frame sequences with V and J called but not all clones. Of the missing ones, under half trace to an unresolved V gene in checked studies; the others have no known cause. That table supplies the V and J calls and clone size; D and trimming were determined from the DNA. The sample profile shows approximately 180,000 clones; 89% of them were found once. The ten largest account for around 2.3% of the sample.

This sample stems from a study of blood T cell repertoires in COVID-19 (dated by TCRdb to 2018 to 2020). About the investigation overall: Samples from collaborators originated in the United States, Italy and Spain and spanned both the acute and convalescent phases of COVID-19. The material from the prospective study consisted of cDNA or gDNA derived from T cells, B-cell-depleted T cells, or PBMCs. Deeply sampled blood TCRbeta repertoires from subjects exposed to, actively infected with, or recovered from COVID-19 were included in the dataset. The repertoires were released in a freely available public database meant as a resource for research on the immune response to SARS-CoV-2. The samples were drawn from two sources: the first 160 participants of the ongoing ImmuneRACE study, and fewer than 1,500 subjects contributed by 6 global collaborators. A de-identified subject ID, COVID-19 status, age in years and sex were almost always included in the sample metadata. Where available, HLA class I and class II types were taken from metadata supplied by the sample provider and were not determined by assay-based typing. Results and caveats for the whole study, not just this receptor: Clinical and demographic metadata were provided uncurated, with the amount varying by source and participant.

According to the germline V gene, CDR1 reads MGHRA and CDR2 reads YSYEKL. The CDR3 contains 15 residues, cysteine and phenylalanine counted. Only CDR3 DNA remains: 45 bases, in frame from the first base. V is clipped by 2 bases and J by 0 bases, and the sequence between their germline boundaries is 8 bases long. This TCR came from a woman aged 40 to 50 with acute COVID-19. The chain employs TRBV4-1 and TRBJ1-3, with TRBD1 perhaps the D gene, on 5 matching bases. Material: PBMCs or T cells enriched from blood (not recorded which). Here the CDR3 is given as CASSQIQVSGNTIYF. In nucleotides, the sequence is TGCGCCAGCAGCCAAATACAGGTCTCTGGAAACACCATATATTTT.